A selection of T cell receptor beta chains follows, all from one sample in a study of blood T cell repertoires in COVID-19. The method was immunoSEQ multiplex PCR; TCRdb's version includes in-frame clones alone and lacks a portion of them. The sample has roughly 50,000 clones; over 75% are singletons. Sequences were obtained from peripheral blood. These receptors all come from a woman aged 55-75 years with active COVID-19. Both conserved end residues are part of each CDR3. D genes are given only for firm matches. Expanded clones get a size class; other rows say once, few or many, or leave the size out.

.,TRBD2,TRBV5-1,TRBJ2-5,CASSSAGAFSTETQYF,TGCGCCAGCAGCTCAGCGGGGGCCTTTAGTACCGAGACCCAGTACTTC
.,TRBD1,TRBV5-1,TRBJ1-2,CASSQGGQGAGYTF,TGCGCCAGCAGCCAAGGGGGCCAGGGGGCCGGCTACACCTTC
.,.,TRBV6-5,TRBJ1-6,CASRTANSPLHF,TGTGCCAGCAGGACAGCAAATTCACCCCTCCACTTT
.,TRBD1,TRBV6-5,TRBJ1-1,CASSRGTGTEAFF,TGTGCCAGCAGCAGGGGGACGGGCACTGAAGCTTTCTTT
.,TRBD2,TRBV10-1,TRBJ2-3,CASSSGLATDTQYF,TGCGCCAGCAGCTCGGGACTAGCGACAGATACGCAGTATTTT
.,.,TRBV27,TRBJ2-7,CASSLYRTSYEQYF,TGTGCCAGCAGTTTATACAGGACCTCCTACGAGCAGTACTTC
.,TRBD2,TRBV9,TRBJ2-2,CASSRTSGGRNTGELFF,TGTGCCAGCAGCCGGACTAGCGGGGGGAGAAACACCGGGGAGCTGTTTTTT
once,.,TRBV6-5,TRBJ1-4,CASRVSGVANEKLFF,TGTGCCAGCAGGGTTTCAGGGGTAGCAAATGAAAAACTGTTTTTT
.,TRBD1,TRBV6-7,TRBJ1-2,CASSYRDRGHGYTF,TGTGCCAGCAGTTACCGAGACAGGGGGCATGGCTACACCTTC
.,.,TRBV12-2,TRBJ2-1,CASRPRDRVRVQFF,TGTGCAAGTCGCCCCCGGGACAGGGTTCGAGTGCAGTTCTTC
.,.,TRBV19,TRBJ1-5,CASSISGNQPQHF,TGTGCCAGTAGCATTAGTGGCAATCAGCCCCAGCATTTT
.,TRBD2,TRBV5-4,TRBJ2-3,CASSRTSGGANTDTQYF,TGTGCCAGCAGCCGGACTAGCGGGGGAGCAAACACAGATACGCAGTATTTT
.,.,TRBV2,TRBJ2-7,CASSDLAGLAEQYF,TGTGCCAGCAGTGATTTGGCAGGACTGGCGGAGCAGTACTTC
.,.,TRBV29-1,TRBJ1-2,CSVVSSYGYTF,TGCAGCGTTGTTTCGTCCTATGGCTACACCTTC
once,TRBD1,TRBV9,TRBJ2-2,CASSETGNPTGELFF,TGTGCCAGCAGCGAGACAGGGAATCCCACCGGGGAGCTGTTTTTT
few,TRBD2,TRBV7-9,TRBJ2-7,CASSPSGSSYEQYF,TGTGCCAGCAGTCCTAGCGGGAGCTCCTACGAGCAGTACTTC
once,.,TRBV9,TRBJ1-2,CASSVQGYGYTF,TGTGCCAGCAGCGTGCAGGGATATGGCTACACCTTC
.,.,TRBV5-1,TRBJ2-3,CASSLAYVTDTQYF,TGCGCCAGCAGCTTGGCGTATGTTACAGATACGCAGTATTTT
.,.,TRBV3-1/TRBV3-2,TRBJ1-5,CASSQFRGIEPQHF,TGTGCCAGCAGCCAATTCAGGGGAATCGAACCCCAGCATTTT
.,.,TRBV6-4,TRBJ1-1,CASREGMNTEAFF,TGTGCCAGCAGGGAGGGGATGAACACTGAAGCTTTCTTT
.,.,TRBV2,TRBJ2-7,CASRLQGREQYF,TGTGCCAGCAGGCTACAGGGTCGGGAGCAGTACTTC
.,.,TRBV20-1,TRBJ1-1,CSASGNTEAFF,TGCAGTGCCTCAGGGAACACTGAAGCTTTCTTT
.,.,TRBV7-8,TRBJ2-7,CASSLISSYEQYF,TGTGCCAGCAGCTTGATCAGCTCCTACGAGCAGTACTTC
.,.,TRBV10-3,TRBJ1-4,CAMRYEKLFF,TGTGCCATGAGGTATGAAAAACTGTTTTTT
.,TRBD2,TRBV7-8,TRBJ2-3,CASTPGRRGDTDTQYF,TGTGCCAGCACCCCAGGGAGGCGGGGGGACACAGATACGCAGTATTTT
.,TRBD2,TRBV4-2,TRBJ2-1,CASSPEGVAGVGNEQFF,TGTGCCAGCAGCCCAGAGGGTGTAGCGGGGGTCGGGAATGAGCAGTTCTTC
.,TRBD1,TRBV7-9,TRBJ2-5,CASSSSGTAAETQYF,TGTGCCAGCAGCTCCTCTGGGACAGCCGCCGAGACCCAGTACTTC
.,TRBD1,TRBV29-1,TRBJ2-5,CSSRGSKGETQYF,TGCAGCAGCAGGGGGTCCAAGGGGGAGACCCAGTACTTC
.,TRBD2,TRBV5-1,TRBJ2-5,CASSVTREGTQYF,TGCGCCAGCAGCGTGACTAGGGAGGGGACCCAGTACTTC
.,.,TRBV5-6,TRBJ2-7,CASSRDTAYEQYF,TGTGCCAGCAGCAGGGACACAGCCTACGAGCAGTACTTC
.,TRBD1,TRBV7-9,TRBJ1-6,CASSPGQGYNSPLHF,TGTGCCAGCAGCCCTGGACAGGGCTATAATTCACCCCTCCACTTT
.,.,TRBV7-9,TRBJ2-7,CASSREYEQYF,TGTGCCAGCAGCCGAGAATACGAGCAGTACTTC
.,.,TRBV6-5,TRBJ1-1,CASSYGGTGLNTEAFF,TGTGCCAGCAGTTACGGGGGCACAGGGCTGAACACTGAAGCTTTCTTT
.,TRBD1,TRBV7-8,TRBJ1-6,CASSSTGTAHSPLHF,TGTGCCAGCAGCTCTACCGGGACAGCACACTCACCCCTCCACTTT
.,TRBD1,TRBV10-1,TRBJ2-4,CASSADRQNIQYF,TGCGCCAGCAGCGCGGACAGGCAAAACATTCAGTACTTC